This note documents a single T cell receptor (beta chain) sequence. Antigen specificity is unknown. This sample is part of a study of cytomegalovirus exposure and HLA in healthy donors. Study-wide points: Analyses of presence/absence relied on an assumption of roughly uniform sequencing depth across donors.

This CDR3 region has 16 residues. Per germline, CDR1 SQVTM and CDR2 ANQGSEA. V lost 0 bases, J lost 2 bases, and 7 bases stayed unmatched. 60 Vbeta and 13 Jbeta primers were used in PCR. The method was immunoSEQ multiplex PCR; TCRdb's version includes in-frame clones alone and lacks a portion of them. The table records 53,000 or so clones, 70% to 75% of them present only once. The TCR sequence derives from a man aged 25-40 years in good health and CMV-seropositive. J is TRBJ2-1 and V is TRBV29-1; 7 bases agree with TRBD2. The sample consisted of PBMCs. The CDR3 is CSVEDAPGLAYNEQFF. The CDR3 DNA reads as TGCAGCGTTGAAGACGCCCCCGGACTAGCCTACAATGAGCAGTTCTTC.